Reported below is one TCR beta chain. These data originate in a study of blood T cell repertoires in COVID-19. About the study: Sites in the United States, Italy and Spain provided acute and convalescent COVID-19 samples. PBMCs, B-cell-depleted T cells, or T cells provided the cDNA or gDNA that made up the material.

The CDR3 length is 13 residues. Trimming removed 5 bases from V and 7 bases from J, with 14 bases in between. Original processing methods: Counts of nucleated cells, estimated from reference gene primer amplification, were obtained. The data were produced by immunoSEQ multiplex PCR, yet TCRdb's version contains in-frame clones alone and is incomplete. V, J and clone size are those of that table, while D and trimming were read from the DNA. Among about 43,000 clones listed, approximately 88% were seen once. The genes are TRBV12-3 or TRBV12-4 and TRBJ1-2; D not certain. The sample taken for sequencing was peripheral blood. The TCR was taken from a man aged 60 to 69 with active COVID-19. This CDR3 reads CASSIGVRFGYTF. CDR3 nucleotide sequence: TGTGCCAGCAGTATCGGGGTAAGGTTTGGCTACACCTTC.